Listed below are T cell receptor beta chains from one sample, sequenced in a study of T cells after yellow fever vaccination. TCRdb called the 5' RACE reads again in MiXCR, with one record for every CDR3 protein. The repertoire holds fewer than 400,000 distinct CDR3 sequences, with over 5% as singletons. Source: PBMCs, taken 5 days after the yellow fever booster vaccination. Every receptor here comes from a man younger than 45 who received the YFV17D yellow fever vaccine. CDR3s leave out the opening cysteine and the closing phenylalanine or tryptophan.

V gene	J gene	CDR3 protein
TRBV3-1	TRBJ2-5	ASSQGNQETQY
TRBV6-2/TRBV6-3	TRBJ2-7	ASSSLTGLFYEQY
TRBV3-1	TRBJ1-4	ASGTYQGNEKLF
TRBV4-3	TRBJ1-1	ASSQDPATEAF
TRBV11-2	TRBJ2-1	ASSFRLAVNNEQF
TRBV5-6	TRBJ2-3	ASRLGADTQY
TRBV20-1	TRBJ2-1	SAIPGANNEQF
TRBV5-1	TRBJ2-3	ASRAFSTPDTQY
TRBV25-1	TRBJ2-1	ASSELPGSYYNEQF
TRBV5-1	TRBJ2-7	ASSSTSGSILNEQY
TRBV12-3/TRBV12-4	TRBJ1-1	ASTLQLGAEAF
TRBV5-1	TRBJ2-1	ASTISPNEQF
TRBV7-9	TRBJ2-1	ASSLNYNEQF
TRBV27	TRBJ2-5	ASSLRGRGGETQY
TRBV12-3/TRBV12-4	TRBJ2-1	ASTLSGSQFEQF
TRBV12-3/TRBV12-4	TRBJ2-7	ASSLIGSSYEQY
TRBV12-3/TRBV12-4	TRBJ2-2	ASSAGVGGGELF